The rows below give T cell receptor beta chains drawn from one sample of a study of OX40 agonist ivuxolimab in advanced cancers. The method was immunoSEQ multiplex PCR; TCRdb's version includes in-frame clones alone and lacks a portion of them. Here the sample spans around 30,000 clones, roughly 89% being singletons. The starting material was CD4+ or CD8+ T cells sorted from blood, obtained in a trial of the OX40 agonist ivuxolimab. The source is an adult with an advanced solid tumor such as melanoma, head and neck, liver or kidney cancer. The CDR3 runs from the conserved cysteine through the conserved F or W. Fields, in order: D gene, clone size, J gene, V gene, CDR3 protein, CDR3 DNA. D genes are given only for firm matches. Clone size is shown for a subset of rows, as once, few, many or a class of expanded clone.

>-|once|TRBJ2-4|TRBV9
CASSAEGQAKNIQYF
TGTGCCAGCAGCGCTGAGGGGCAAGCCAAAAACATTCAGTACTTC
>-|-|TRBJ1-4|TRBV5-8
CASSWGYRHRALGEKLFF
TGTGCCAGCAGCTGGGGTTACAGACACAGGGCCTTGGGAGAAAAACTGTTTTTT
>-|-|TRBJ2-7|TRBV5-8
CASTPGRLYSYEQYF
TGTGCCAGCACCCCGGGCCGCCTTTATTCCTACGAGCAGTACTTC
>-|once|TRBJ2-7|TRBV7-9
CASSEEGGRRTNEQYF
TGTGCCAGCAGCGAAGAGGGGGGACGGAGGACCAACGAGCAGTACTTC
>-|-|TRBJ2-3|TRBV29-1
CSVEEWLRDTSSTDTQYF
TGCAGCGTTGAAGAATGGCTCCGGGACACCTCTAGCACAGATACGCAGTATTTT
>TRBD1|-|TRBJ1-4|TRBV9
CASSVEGTVNEKLFF
TGTGCCAGCAGCGTAGAGGGGACAGTTAATGAAAAACTGTTTTTT
>TRBD1|-|TRBJ2-3|TRBV7-9
CASSPWTGGNTDTQYF
TGTGCCAGCAGCCCCTGGACAGGGGGTAACACAGATACGCAGTATTTT
>-|-|TRBJ2-7|TRBV2
CASSEAGFSYEQYF
TGTGCCAGCAGTGAAGCAGGGTTCTCCTACGAGCAGTACTTC
>-|-|TRBJ2-7|TRBV30
CAWAGDRYEQYF
TGTGCCTGGGCAGGGGATCGGTACGAGCAGTACTTC
>-|-|TRBJ1-5|TRBV19
CASSIGTGNQPQHF
TGTGCCAGTAGTATAGGAACAGGGAACCAGCCCCAGCATTTT
>-|-|TRBJ2-1|TRBV5-1
CASSFHPQIAEQFF
TGCGCCAGCAGCTTCCATCCCCAAATAGCTGAGCAGTTCTTC
>-|-|TRBJ2-1|TRBV7-6
CASSPAMTDNEQFF
TGTGCCAGCAGCCCCGCGATGACAGACAATGAGCAGTTCTTC
>TRBD1|-|TRBJ2-1|TRBV27
CASSLVQGVFEQFF
TGTGCCAGCAGTTTAGTACAGGGGGTTTTTGAGCAGTTCTTC
>-|-|TRBJ1-5|TRBV27
CASRHSNQPQHF
TGTGCCTCCCGACACAGCAATCAGCCCCAGCATTTT